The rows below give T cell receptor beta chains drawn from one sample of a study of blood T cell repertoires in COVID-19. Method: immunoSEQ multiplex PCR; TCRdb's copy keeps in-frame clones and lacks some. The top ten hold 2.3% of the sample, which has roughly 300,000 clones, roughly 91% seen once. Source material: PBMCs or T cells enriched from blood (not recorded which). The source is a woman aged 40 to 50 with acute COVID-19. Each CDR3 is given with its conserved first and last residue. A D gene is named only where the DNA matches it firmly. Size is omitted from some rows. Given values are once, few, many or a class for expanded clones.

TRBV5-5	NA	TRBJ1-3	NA	CASSLDWGTQRVAGNTIYF	TGTGCCAGCAGCTTGGATTGGGGTACCCAGAGGGTGGCTGGAAACACCATATATTTT
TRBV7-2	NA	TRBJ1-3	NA	CASSPGQRYSGNTIYF	TGTGCCAGCAGTCCAGGACAGCGTTACTCTGGAAACACCATATATTTT
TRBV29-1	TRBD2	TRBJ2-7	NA	CSVWSSSGGAYEQYF	TGCAGCGTCTGGAGCTCTAGCGGGGGGGCCTACGAGCAGTACTTC
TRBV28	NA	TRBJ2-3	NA	CASSFGTVLNTQYF	TGTGCCAGCAGTTTTGGGACTGTGCTAAATACGCAGTATTTT
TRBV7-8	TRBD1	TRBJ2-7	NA	CASSLGQGFEQYF	TGTGCCAGCAGCTTAGGACAGGGGTTTGAGCAGTACTTC
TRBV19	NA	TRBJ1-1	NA	CASRSGVLNTEAFF	TGTGCCAGTAGATCGGGGGTGTTAAACACTGAAGCTTTCTTT
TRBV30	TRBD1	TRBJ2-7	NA	CAWGTGKRYEQYF	TGTGCCTGGGGGACAGGCAAGAGATACGAGCAGTACTTC
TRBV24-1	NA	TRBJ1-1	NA	CATSEEGVQARAFF	TGTGCCACCAGTGAGGAAGGGGTTCAGGCCCGAGCTTTCTTT
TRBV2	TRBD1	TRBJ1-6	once	CASKETGNSPLHF	TGTGCCAGCAAGGAGACAGGGAATTCACCCCTCCACTTT
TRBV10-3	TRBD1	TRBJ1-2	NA	CAISGQGQGSYGYTF	TGTGCCATCAGTGGGCAGGGACAGGGGAGCTATGGCTACACCTTC
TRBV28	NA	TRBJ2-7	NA	CASTSPGVHEQYF	TGTGCCAGCACCTCCCCGGGGGTCCACGAGCAGTACTTC
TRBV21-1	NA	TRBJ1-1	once	CASRFLGGNRSEAFF	TGTGCCAGCCGCTTTTTGGGGGGTAATCGCTCTGAAGCTTTCTTT
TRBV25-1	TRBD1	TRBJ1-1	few	CATMTGMNTEAFF	TGTGCCACCATGACAGGGATGAACACTGAAGCTTTCTTT
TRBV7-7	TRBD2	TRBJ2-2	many	CASSPSGSNSGELFF	TGTGCTAGCAGCCCTAGCGGGAGTAATTCCGGGGAGCTGTTTTTT
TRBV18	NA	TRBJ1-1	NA	CASSPGPGRTEAFF	TGTGCCAGCTCACCTGGTCCAGGTAGAACTGAAGCTTTCTTT
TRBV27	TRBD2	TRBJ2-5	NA	CASSGTGGTETQYF	TGTGCCAGCAGTGGGACGGGGGGGACTGAGACCCAGTACTTC
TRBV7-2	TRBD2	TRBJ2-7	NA	CASSTAEASGSREQYF	TGTGCCAGCAGCACCGCCGAGGCTAGCGGGAGCCGTGAGCAGTACTTC
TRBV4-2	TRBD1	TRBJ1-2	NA	CASSQDRAGGGYGYTF	TGTGCCAGCAGCCAAGATCGAGCAGGGGGCGGTTATGGCTACACCTTC
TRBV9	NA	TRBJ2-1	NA	CASTPGWGVKRSYNEQFF	TGTGCCAGCACCCCCGGGTGGGGCGTGAAGCGCTCCTACAATGAGCAGTTCTTC
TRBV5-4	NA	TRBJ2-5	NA	CASRIGGGQQETQYF	TGTGCCAGCAGGATTGGAGGGGGACAGCAAGAGACCCAGTACTTC
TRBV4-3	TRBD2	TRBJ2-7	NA	CASSQDVAGVSYEQYF	TGCGCCAGCAGCCAAGACGTAGCGGGAGTCAGCTACGAGCAGTACTTC
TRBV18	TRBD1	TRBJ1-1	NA	CASRPGQRPKNTEAFF	TGTGCCAGCCGTCCGGGACAGAGACCCAAAAACACTGAAGCTTTCTTT
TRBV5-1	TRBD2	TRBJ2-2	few	CASSGGTSGRGELFF	TGCGCCAGCAGCGGCGGGACTAGCGGGCGCGGGGAGCTGTTTTTT
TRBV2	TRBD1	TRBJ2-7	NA	CASTFRGDRAISYEQYF	TGTGCCAGTACTTTTCGGGGGGACAGGGCAATCTCCTACGAGCAGTACTTC
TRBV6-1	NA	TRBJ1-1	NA	CASSEKYRNTEAFF	TGTGCCAGCAGTGAAAAGTACAGGAACACTGAAGCTTTCTTT